This TCR beta chain derives from a study of T cell responses to AZD1222 COVID-19 vaccine. Study information: Second-dose intervals of approximately 4 or approximately 12 weeks were pooled. Study-wide points: Repertoire sampling happened only post peak T cell response.

This CDR3 has 14 residues. Germline V gene sequence: CDR1 MNHEY, CDR2 SVGAGI. Trimming removed 6 bases at V and 2 bases at J, with 8 bases between. The repertoire was sequenced with immunoSEQ multiplex PCR; TCRdb's copy has only in-frame clones and lacks some. The sample records 80,000 or so clones, 70% to 90% being singletons. As for this clone: The target antigen is unknown.

The TCR comes from an adult in good health. The gene calls are TRBV6-5 and TRBJ1-6; unclear D gene. This specimen was peripheral blood, taken on day 0 of AZD1222 vaccination. CDR3 bases: TGTGCCAGCAGAGCCGAGACCTATAATTCACCCCTCCACTTT. Translating it yields CASRAETYNSPLHF.